The T cell receptor (beta chain) under discussion was sequenced for a study of monozygotic twins with inflammatory bowel disease. Points from the study as a whole: Backing was not found for a single strong signal or clonotype associated with IBD.

Comment on this clonotype: Its target is not known.

The CDR3 has 14 amino acids. A 6-nucleotide sample barcode was carried by the UMIs, which template switching added. TCRdb reprocessed the 5' RACE reads; each CDR3 protein has one entry and no DNA is given. Listed are roughly 330,000 distinct CDR3 sequences; over 2% falls within the top ten. The V gene is TRBV12-3 or TRBV12-4, the J gene TRBJ1-2; TCRdb calls TRBD1, which cannot be checked without DNA. The sequenced material came from blood. The sequence came from a human donor with ulcerative colitis or Crohn's disease, or a healthy co-twin of an affected twin (not recorded which). The CDR3 sequence is CASSLNRDGGGYTF.